Below, 23 T cell receptor beta chains from the same sample are listed, as sequenced in a study of blood T cell repertoires in COVID-19. The assay was immunoSEQ multiplex PCR, and TCRdb's table has in-frame clones only and misses some. Here the sample spans about 200,000 clones, about 90% being singletons. Specimen: peripheral blood. Receptors originate from a man aged 35 to 55 with active or convalescent COVID-19.

V gene TRBV28 combines with J gene TRBJ1-1; a weak D match, TRBD1 (6 bases). The CDR3 is made up of 14 amino acids. Germline V gene lookup returns CDR1 MDHEN and CDR2 SYDVKM. V dropped 4 bases and J dropped 0 bases, with 9 bases sitting between them. For the CDR3, the DNA is TGTGCCAGCAGTTCACAGGGTCTGAACACTGAAGCTTTCTTT. It codes for CASSSQGLNTEAFF.

The chain recombines TRBV29-1 with TRBJ2-5, with D maybe TRBD1 (5 bases). The CDR3 runs to 14 residues. Germline V gene lookup returns CDR1 SQVTM and CDR2 ANQGSEA. V was shortened by 1 base and J by 4 bases, with 13 bases between the two germline ends. For the CDR3, the DNA is TGCAGCGTTGAAGCCCTGGACACGGGAGAGACCCAGTACTTC. Protein sequence: CSVEALDTGETQYF.

V gene TRBV11-2 combines with J gene TRBJ2-7; 9 positions match TRBD1. The ends lost 0 bases at V and 4 bases at J; junction bases unmatched: 7. Germline CDR1 reads SGHAT; CDR2 reads FQNNGV. This CDR3 spans 16 amino acids. CDR3 protein: CASSLDPDRGRYEQYF. The CDR3, as DNA: TGTGCCAGCAGCTTAGACCCGGACAGGGGAAGGTACGAGCAGTACTTC.

The chain couples TRBV2 to TRBJ2-6; 9 bases align to TRBD1. V dropped 6 bases and J dropped 1; count of bases not matched to a gene: 7. Germline V CDR1 and CDR2: SNHLY, FYNNEI. This CDR3 region has 17 residues. The CDR3 protein is CASRPQGARSGANVLTF. Here the CDR3 DNA reads TGTGCCAGCAGACCACAGGGGGCGCGATCTGGGGCCAACGTCCTGACTTTC.

The chain recombines TRBV5-5 with TRBJ2-2; 7 bases line up with TRBD2. The CDR3 is 16 residues long. Germline CDR1 reads SGHKS; CDR2 reads YYEKEE (reference sequence). The V and J ends lost 4 bases and 4 bases, in that order; junction bases with no gene match: 10. The CDR3 protein is CASSEPLALATGELFF. CDR3 nucleotides: TGTGCCAGCAGCGAGCCACTAGCGTTGGCCACCGGGGAGCTGTTTTTT.

V and J are TRBV19 and TRBJ1-2, with TRBD1 as a possible D gene (5 bases). There are 12 residues in the CDR3. Trimming left V 6 bases short and J 4 bases short, with 9 bases between. Germline V gene sequence: CDR1 LNHDA, CDR2 SQIVND (reference sequence). CDR3 DNA: TGTGCCAGTAGGGACAACTTCTATGGCTACACCTTC. Protein sequence: CASRDNFYGYTF.

V and J are TRBV27 and TRBJ1-2; 8 bases agree with TRBD1. Germline V gives CDR1 MNHEY, CDR2 SMNVEV (reference sequence). The CDR3 consists of 16 residues. Trimming cost V 4 bases and J 1 base; bases outside gene matches: 8. The CDR3 bases are TGTGCCAGCAGTTCACCCTACAGGGGGAGTAACTATGGCTACACCTTC. Its translation is CASSSPYRGSNYGYTF.

This clone was recorded only once. This chain joins TRBV9 and TRBJ2-2; D unresolved. Germline V gives CDR1 SGDLS, CDR2 YYNGEE. There are 14 residues in the CDR3. Trimming left V 3 bases short and J 4 bases short, with 10 bases between. The CDR3 DNA sequence: TGTGCCAGCAGCGACGTAGTTCTCACCGGGGAGCTGTTTTTT. Protein sequence: CASSDVVLTGELFF.

The V call is TRBV6-5, the J call TRBJ1-1; possibly TRBD1 for D (5 bases). CDR1 MNHEY and CDR2 SVGAGI come from the germline V gene. V lost 6 bases and J 4 bases, leaving 15 bases between the germline ends. This CDR3 has 14 residues. For the CDR3, the DNA is TGTGCCAGCAGCTATGACAGTGGTGGCACTGAAGCTTTCTTT. As protein: CASSYDSGGTEAFF.

This clone was counted once. This sequence joins TRBV12-3 or TRBV12-4 and TRBJ1-2, with D possibly matching TRBD1 (5 bases). V lost 5 bases, J lost 3 bases, and 7 bases lay in between. This CDR3 spans 12 amino acids. The CDR3 loop is CASSTGYYGYTF. DNA for the CDR3: TGTGCCAGCAGTACAGGATACTATGGCTACACCTTC.

The chain carries TRBV4-1 and TRBJ2-2, with 9 bases lining up with TRBD2. Germline V CDR1 and CDR2: MGHRA, YSYEKL. The CDR3 covers 15 residues. V shed 4 bases, J shed 5 bases, and the junction held 5 bases outside the gene matches. Here the CDR3 reads CASSRGLAQTGELFF. DNA for the CDR3: TGCGCCAGCAGCCGGGGACTAGCCCAAACCGGGGAGCTGTTTTTT.

This chain connects TRBV6-5 to TRBJ2-1; 7 bases match TRBD2. The germline CDR1 and CDR2 sequences are MNHEY and SVGAGI. The CDR3 is made up of 15 amino acids. Trimming cost V 0 bases and J 4 bases; bases outside gene matches: 3. The CDR3 loop is CASSYSISGYNEQFF. As DNA, the CDR3 is TGTGCCAGCAGTTACTCGATTAGCGGGTACAATGAGCAGTTCTTC.

V and J are TRBV10-1 and TRBJ1-1, with 10 bases lining up with TRBD1. J was trimmed by 0 bases and V by 6 bases; bases with no gene match: 10. In germline, CDR1 is WNHNN, CDR2 SYGVQD (reference sequence). This CDR3 spans 17 amino acids. The CDR3, as DNA: TGCGCCAGCAGCGACCGGGACAGGGGCTCCATGAACACTGAAGCTTTCTTT. Protein: CASSDRDRGSMNTEAFF.

The CDR3, as DNA: TGTGCCTGGAAACGGGACAGGCGTACCACCGGGGAGCTGTTTTTT. Translated, it gives CAWKRDRRTTGELFF. The V and J genes are TRBV30 and TRBJ2-2; 8 bases map to TRBD1. Trimming took 4 bases from V and 4 from J; bases not matched to a gene: 8. The V gene's germline CDR1 is GTSNPN and CDR2 SVGIG (reference sequence). CDR3 length: 15 residues.

This chain links TRBV19 with TRBJ1-5, with TRBD1 matching over 10 bases. J gave up 0 bases and V 6 bases, and 17 bases lay outside the gene matches. Germline-derived CDR1 and CDR2 are LNHDA and SQIVND (reference sequence). This CDR3 contains 20 residues. DNA for the CDR3: TGTGCCAGTAGCCGAACCGGGACAGGGGCCTCACCTTCTAGCAATCAGCCCCAGCATTTT. It specifies CASSRTGTGASPSSNQPQHF.

This sequence joins TRBV29-1 and TRBJ1-2; a possible D gene is TRBD1 (6 bases). Trimming cost V 3 bases and J 4 bases, with 21 bases left between them. CDR3 size: 16 residues. CDR1 SQVTM and CDR2 ANQGSEA come from the germline V gene. The CDR3 sequence is CSVDSQTGIIFYGYTF. As DNA, the CDR3 is TGCAGCGTTGATTCTCAGACAGGAATTATCTTCTATGGCTACACCTTC.

This clone was recorded once. This chain uses TRBV19 with TRBJ1-1, with D possibly being TRBD1 (6 bases). Germline V gene sequence: CDR1 LNHDA, CDR2 SQIVND (reference sequence). The CDR3 is 13 residues long. Trimming pared 3 bases from V and 6 bases from J, leaving 11 bases between. CDR3: CASSMGAVAEAFF. For the CDR3, the DNA is TGTGCCAGTAGTATGGGGGCCGTGGCTGAAGCTTTCTTT.

This clone appeared once. The V gene is TRBV19, the J gene TRBJ2-1; the match to TRBD1 covers 8 bases. The CDR3 extends over 15 amino acids. The junction had 13 bases not matched to a gene; V was cut back by 5 bases and J by 10 bases. The germline gives CDR1 LNHDA, CDR2 SQIVND (reference sequence). Here the CDR3 reads CASSSRQGRPTEQFF. The CDR3 nucleotides read TGTGCCAGTAGTTCCCGACAGGGGAGGCCCACCGAGCAGTTCTTC.

This clone was counted between two and nine times. The genes are TRBV27 and TRBJ1-4; 7 nucleotides align to TRBD1. In germline, CDR1 is MNHEY, CDR2 SMNVEV (reference sequence). V dropped 2 bases and J dropped 5; count of bases not matched to a gene: 5. This CDR3 comprises 15 residues. CDR3 DNA sequence: TGTGCCAGCAGTTTAGGGGGACAGCCGAATGAAAAACTGTTTTTT. Translation: CASSLGGQPNEKLFF.

V is TRBV30 and J is TRBJ1-1; D is ambiguous. CDR1 and CDR2 (germline): GTSNPN, SVGIG (reference sequence). Trimming pared 0 bases from V and 1 base from J, leaving 6 bases between. The CDR3 length is 13 residues. The CDR3 is CAWSVAGNTEAFF. The CDR3 DNA follows: TGTGCCTGGAGTGTCGCCGGGAACACTGAAGCTTTCTTT.

The chain couples TRBV25-1 to TRBJ2-7; D possibly corresponds to TRBD2 (6 bases). V lost 5 bases, J lost 7 bases, and 15 bases lay in between. The CDR3 is 13 residues long. Germline values: CDR1 MGHDK, CDR2 SYGVNS. This CDR3 reads CASSRAEGWEQYF. The CDR3 DNA reads TGTGCCAGCAGTAGGGCGGAGGGGTGGGAGCAGTACTTC.

This chain connects TRBV14 to TRBJ1-2, with TRBD1 matching over 8 bases. J gave up 2 bases and V 4 bases, and 6 bases lay outside the gene matches. Per the germline V gene, CDR1 is SGHDN and CDR2 is FVKESK. The CDR3 runs 15 residues. CDR3 region: CASSLQGGFNYGYTF. In DNA form, the CDR3 reads TGTGCCAGCAGCCTACAGGGGGGGTTCAACTATGGCTACACCTTC. Drawing the rest from reference TRBV14 and TRBJ1-2, the complete variable domain is EAGVTQFPSHSVIEKGQTVTLRCDPISGHDNLYWYRRVMGKEIKFLLHFVKESKQDESGMPNNRFLAERTGGTYSTLKVQPAELEDSGVYFCASSLQGGFNYGYTFGSGTRLTVV.

CDR3 sequence: CASSSWADGEAFF. CDR3 DNA: TGTGCCAGCAGTTCGTGGGCAGACGGTGAAGCTTTCTTT. This chain links TRBV6-5 with TRBJ1-1; D unclear. The CDR3 has 13 amino acids. The V and J ends lost 4 bases and 7 bases respectively, with 13 bases between them. Germline CDR1 MNHEY, CDR2 SVGAGI.